The present T cell receptor (beta chain) was sequenced within a study of neoadjuvant anti-PD-1 for oral cavity cancer. This table comes from immunoSEQ multiplex PCR, and its TCRdb copy is limited to in-frame clones, with some not included. This table has around 12,000 clones, around 66% appearing once. The CDR3 sequence is 15 residues long. The germline CDR1 and CDR2 sequences are SGHTA and FQGNSA. J lost 4 bases, V lost 4 bases, and 8 bases had no gene match. The table lists this clone with a few counts. The TCR originated in a person aged 35 to 85 with oral cavity squamous cell carcinoma. The chain has TRBV7-2 and TRBJ1-2; 8 bases agree with TRBD1. Here the sequenced sample was PBMCs, taken before nivolumab (anti-PD-1) treatment. The CDR3 region is CASSSRDRIFYGYTF. The CDR3 bases are TGTGCCAGCAGCTCCCGGGACAGGATCTTCTATGGCTACACCTTC. Full variable domain (missing parts from reference TRBV7-2 and TRBJ1-2): GAGVSQSPSNKVTEKGKDVELRCDPISGHTALYWYRQSLGQGLEFLIYFQGNSAPDKSGLPSDRFSAERTGGSVSTLTIQRTQQEDSAVYLCASSSRDRIFYGYTFGSGTRLTVV.